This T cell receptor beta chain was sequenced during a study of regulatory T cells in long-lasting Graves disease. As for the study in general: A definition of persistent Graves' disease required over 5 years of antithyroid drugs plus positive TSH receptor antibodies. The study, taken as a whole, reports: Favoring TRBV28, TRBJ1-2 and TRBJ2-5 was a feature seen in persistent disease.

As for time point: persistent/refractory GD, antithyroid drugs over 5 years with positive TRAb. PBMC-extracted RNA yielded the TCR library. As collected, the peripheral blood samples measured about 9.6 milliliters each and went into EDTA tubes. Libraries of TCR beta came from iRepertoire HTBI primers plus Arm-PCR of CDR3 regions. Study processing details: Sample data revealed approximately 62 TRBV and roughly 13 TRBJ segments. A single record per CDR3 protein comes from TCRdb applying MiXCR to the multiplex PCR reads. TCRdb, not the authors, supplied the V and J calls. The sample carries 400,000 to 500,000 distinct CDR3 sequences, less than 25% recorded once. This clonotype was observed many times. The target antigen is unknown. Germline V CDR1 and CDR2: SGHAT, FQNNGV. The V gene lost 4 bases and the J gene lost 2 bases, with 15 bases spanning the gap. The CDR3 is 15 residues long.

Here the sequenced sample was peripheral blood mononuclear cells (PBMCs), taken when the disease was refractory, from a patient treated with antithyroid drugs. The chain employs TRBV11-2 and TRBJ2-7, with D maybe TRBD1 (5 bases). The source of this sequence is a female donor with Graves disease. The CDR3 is CASSSLGQTAYEQYF. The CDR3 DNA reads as TGTGCCAGCAGCTCTCTCGGACAAACAGCCTACGAGCAGTACTTC.